This T cell receptor (beta chain) was captured in a study of T cells in Graves' hyperthyroidism and ophthalmopathy. Patients between 18 and 65 years old had hyperthyroidism, newly diagnosed and lasting under 2 months. The PBMCs were taken from more than 8 ml of fresh peripheral blood. V dropped 0 bases and J dropped 0 bases, with 9 bases sitting between them. Germline V lookup: CDR1 LGHDT, CDR2 YNNKEL (reference sequence). This CDR3 is 16 amino acids long. It was RNA transcripts that yielded the amplified TCR beta CDR3 regions. HTBI primers drove first-round RT-PCR of the TCR CDR3. TCRdb re-called the multiplex PCR reads through MiXCR, storing one row per CDR3 protein. Of approximately 640,000 distinct CDR3 sequences listed, 15% to 20% are singletons. Study observations and caveats: Ophthalmopathy was identified by the model a median approximately 6.4 months ahead of onset.

This clonotype showed up just a few times. What it binds is unknown. The source material was blood. This TCR came from a man aged 50 to 60 with Graves' hyperthyroidism. V gene TRBV3-1 combines with J gene TRBJ1-3; D is unclear. CDR3 DNA sequence: TGTGCCAGCAGCCAAGATCTAACAAACTCTGGAAACACCATATATTTT. The encoded protein is CASSQDLTNSGNTIYF.